Reported below is one TCR beta chain. Clones were read by immunoSEQ multiplex PCR, and TCRdb kept only the in-frame ones, dropping some. The data show 16,000 or so clones, with 80% to 95% seen just once and 7.1% held by the top ten. This entry belongs to a study of T cell repertoires in ileal Crohn's disease. Germline-derived CDR1 and CDR2 are SEHNR and FQNEAQ (reference sequence). This CDR3 is 15 amino acids long. With 1 base clipped from V and 7 bases from J, the junction kept 6 bases outside the gene matches. Time point of the sample: inflamed ileum from the surgical specimen. The chain joins TRBV7-9 to TRBJ2-1; 8 bases align to TRBD2. Source material: ileal tissue. The sequence was obtained from an adult with Crohn's disease. The CDR3 protein is CASSLGTSYGNEQFF. Here the CDR3 DNA reads TGTGCCAGCAGCTTAGGGACTAGCTACGGGAATGAGCAGTTCTTC. Drawing the rest from reference TRBV7-9 and TRBJ2-1, the complete variable domain is DTGVSQNPRHKITKRGQNVTFRCDPISEHNRLYWYRQTLGQGPEFLTYFQNEAQLEKSRLLSDRFSAERPKGSFSTLEIQRTEQGDSAMYLCASSLGTSYGNEQFFGPGTRLTVL.